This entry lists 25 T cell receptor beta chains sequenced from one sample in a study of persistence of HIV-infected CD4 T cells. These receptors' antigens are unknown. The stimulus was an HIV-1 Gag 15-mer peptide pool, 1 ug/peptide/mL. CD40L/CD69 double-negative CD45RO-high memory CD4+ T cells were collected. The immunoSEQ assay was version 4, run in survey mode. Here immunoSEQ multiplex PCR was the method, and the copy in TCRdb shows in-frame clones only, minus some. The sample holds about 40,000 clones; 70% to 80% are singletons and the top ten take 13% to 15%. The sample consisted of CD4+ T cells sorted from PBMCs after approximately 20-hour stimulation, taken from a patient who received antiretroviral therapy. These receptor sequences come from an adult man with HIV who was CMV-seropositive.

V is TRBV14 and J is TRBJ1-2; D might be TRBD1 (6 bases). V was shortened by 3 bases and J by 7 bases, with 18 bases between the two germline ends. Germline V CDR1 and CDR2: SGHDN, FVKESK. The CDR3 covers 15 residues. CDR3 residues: CASSHVGGGPSGYTF. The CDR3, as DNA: TGTGCCAGCAGCCATGTCGGTGGGGGGCCGTCTGGCTACACCTTC.

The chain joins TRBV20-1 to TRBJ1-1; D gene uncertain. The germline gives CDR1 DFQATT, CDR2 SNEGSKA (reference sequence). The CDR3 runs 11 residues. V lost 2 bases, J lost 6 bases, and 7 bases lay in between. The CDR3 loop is CSARKAAEAFF. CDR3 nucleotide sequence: TGCAGTGCTAGAAAGGCAGCTGAAGCTTTCTTT.

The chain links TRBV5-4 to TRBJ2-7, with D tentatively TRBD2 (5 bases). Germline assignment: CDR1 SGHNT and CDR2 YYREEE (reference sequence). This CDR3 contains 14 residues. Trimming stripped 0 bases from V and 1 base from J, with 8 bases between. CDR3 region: CASSLARGSYEQYF. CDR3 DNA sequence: TGTGCCAGCAGCTTGGCTCGAGGGTCCTACGAGCAGTACTTC.

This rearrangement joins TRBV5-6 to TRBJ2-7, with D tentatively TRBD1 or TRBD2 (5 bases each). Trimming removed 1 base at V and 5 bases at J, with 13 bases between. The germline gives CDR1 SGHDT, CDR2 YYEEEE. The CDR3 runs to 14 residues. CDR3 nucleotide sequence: TGTGCCAGCAGCTTGCTCGGGGCGAAACACGAGCAGTACTTC. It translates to CASSLLGAKHEQYF.

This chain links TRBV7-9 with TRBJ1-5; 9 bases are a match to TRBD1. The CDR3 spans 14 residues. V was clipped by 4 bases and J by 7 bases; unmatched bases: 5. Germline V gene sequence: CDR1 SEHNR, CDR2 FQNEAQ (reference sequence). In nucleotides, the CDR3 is TGTGCCAGCAGCTCGGGGACAGGGCGACAGCCCCAGCATTTT. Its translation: CASSSGTGRQPQHF.

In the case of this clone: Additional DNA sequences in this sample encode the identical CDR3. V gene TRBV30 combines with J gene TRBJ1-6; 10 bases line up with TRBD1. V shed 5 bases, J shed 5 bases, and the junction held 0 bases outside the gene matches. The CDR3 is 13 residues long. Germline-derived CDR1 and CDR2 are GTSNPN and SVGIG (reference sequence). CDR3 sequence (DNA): TGTGCCTGGGGGACAGGGGATAATTCACCCCTCCACTTT. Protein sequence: CAWGTGDNSPLHF.

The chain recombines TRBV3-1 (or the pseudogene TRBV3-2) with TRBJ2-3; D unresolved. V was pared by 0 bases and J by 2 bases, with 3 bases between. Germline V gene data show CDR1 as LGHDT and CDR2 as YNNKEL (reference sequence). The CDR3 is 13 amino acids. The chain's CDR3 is CASSQDVTDTQYF. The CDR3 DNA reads TGTGCCAGCAGCCAAGATGTCACAGATACGCAGTATTTT.

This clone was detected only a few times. The CDR3, as DNA: TGTGCCATGAGGGGGACAGGGCGCTTGAACACTGAAGCTTTCTTT. Protein product: CAMRGTGRLNTEAFF. This chain joins TRBV2 and TRBJ1-1; 9 bases are a match to TRBD1. Germline V gives CDR1 SNHLY, CDR2 FYNNEI. With V trimmed by 10 bases and J by 0 bases, 9 bases remained unmatched. The CDR3 consists of 15 residues.

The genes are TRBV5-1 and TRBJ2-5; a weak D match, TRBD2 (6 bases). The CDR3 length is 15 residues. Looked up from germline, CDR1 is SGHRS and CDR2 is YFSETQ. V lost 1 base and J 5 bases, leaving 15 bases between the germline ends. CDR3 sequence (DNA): TGCGCCAGCAGCTTGTCGGGAGATAATAGGGAGACCCAGTACTTC. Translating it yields CASSLSGDNRETQYF.

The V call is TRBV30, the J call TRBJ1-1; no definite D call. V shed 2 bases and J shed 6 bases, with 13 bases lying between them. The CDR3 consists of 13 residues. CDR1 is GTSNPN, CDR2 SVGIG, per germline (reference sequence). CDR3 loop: CAWSRQFGAEAFF. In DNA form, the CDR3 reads TGTGCCTGGAGTCGGCAGTTCGGCGCTGAAGCTTTCTTT. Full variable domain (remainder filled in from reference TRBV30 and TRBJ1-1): SQTIHQWPATLVQPVGSPLSLECTVEGTSNPNLYWYRQAAGRGLQLLFYSVGIGQISSEVPQNLSASRPQDRQFILSSKKLLLSDSGFYLCAWSRQFGAEAFFGQGTRLTVV.

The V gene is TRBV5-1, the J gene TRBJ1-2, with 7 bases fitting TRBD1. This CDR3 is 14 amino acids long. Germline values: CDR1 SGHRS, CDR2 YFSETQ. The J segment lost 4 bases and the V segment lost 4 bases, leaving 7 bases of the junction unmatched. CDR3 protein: CASSGEDRSYGYTF. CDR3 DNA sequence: TGCGCCAGCAGCGGGGAGGACAGGAGCTATGGCTACACCTTC.

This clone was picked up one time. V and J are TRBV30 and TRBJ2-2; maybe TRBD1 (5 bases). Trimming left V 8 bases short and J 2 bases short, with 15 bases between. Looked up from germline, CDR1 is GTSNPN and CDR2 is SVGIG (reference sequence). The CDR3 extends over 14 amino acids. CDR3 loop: CAGAPGFNTGELFF. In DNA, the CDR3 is TGTGCCGGGGCCCCAGGGTTTAACACCGGGGAGCTGTTTTTT.

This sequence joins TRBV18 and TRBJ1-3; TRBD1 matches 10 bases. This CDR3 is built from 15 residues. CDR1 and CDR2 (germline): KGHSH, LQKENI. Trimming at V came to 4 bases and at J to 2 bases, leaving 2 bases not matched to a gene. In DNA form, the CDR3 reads TGTGCCAGCTCACGAGACAGGGGGCCTGGAAACACCATATATTTT. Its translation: CASSRDRGPGNTIYF.

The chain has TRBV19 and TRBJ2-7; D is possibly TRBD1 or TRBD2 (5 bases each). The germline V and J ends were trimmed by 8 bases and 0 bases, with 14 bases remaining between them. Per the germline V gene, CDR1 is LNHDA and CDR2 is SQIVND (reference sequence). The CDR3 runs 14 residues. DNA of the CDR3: TGTGCCAGTGCCGGGACGTTGAGCTCCTACGAGCAGTACTTC. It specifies CASAGTLSSYEQYF. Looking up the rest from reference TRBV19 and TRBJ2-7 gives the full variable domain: DGGITQSPKYLFRKEGQNVTLSCEQNLNHDAMYWYRQDPGQGLRLIYYSQIVNDFQKGDIAEGYSVSREKKESFPLTVTSAQKNPTAFYLCASAGTLSSYEQYFGPGTRLTVT.

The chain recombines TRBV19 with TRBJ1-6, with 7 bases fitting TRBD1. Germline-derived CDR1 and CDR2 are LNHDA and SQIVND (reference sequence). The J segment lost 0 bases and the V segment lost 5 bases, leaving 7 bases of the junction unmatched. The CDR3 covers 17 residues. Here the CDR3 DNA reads TGTGCCAGTAGTCCCGACAGGGAGAGCTCCTATAATTCACCCCTCCACTTT. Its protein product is CASSPDRESSYNSPLHF.

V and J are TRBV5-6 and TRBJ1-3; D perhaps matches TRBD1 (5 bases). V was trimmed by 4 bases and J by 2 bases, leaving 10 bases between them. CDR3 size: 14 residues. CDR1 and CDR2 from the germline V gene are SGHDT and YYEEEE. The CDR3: CASSPGTPGNTIYF. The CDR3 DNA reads TGTGCCAGCAGCCCCGGGACGCCTGGAAACACCATATATTTT.

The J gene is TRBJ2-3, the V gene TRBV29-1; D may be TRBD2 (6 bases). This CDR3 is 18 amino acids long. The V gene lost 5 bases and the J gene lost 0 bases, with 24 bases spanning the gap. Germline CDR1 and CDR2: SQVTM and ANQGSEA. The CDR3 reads CSVRGTKQDQTSTDTQYF. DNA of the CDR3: TGCAGCGTTCGGGGGACGAAACAGGATCAGACTAGCACAGATACGCAGTATTTT.

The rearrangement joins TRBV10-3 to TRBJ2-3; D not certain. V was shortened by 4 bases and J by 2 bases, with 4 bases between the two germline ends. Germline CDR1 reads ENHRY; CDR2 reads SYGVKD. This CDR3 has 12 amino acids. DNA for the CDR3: TGTGCCATCAGTGGGAACACAGATACGCAGTATTTT. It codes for CAISGNTDTQYF.

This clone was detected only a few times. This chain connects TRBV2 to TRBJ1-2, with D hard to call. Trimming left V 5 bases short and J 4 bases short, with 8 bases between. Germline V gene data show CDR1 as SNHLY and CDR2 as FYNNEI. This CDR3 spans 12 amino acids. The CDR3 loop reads CASSSQTYGYTF. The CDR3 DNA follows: TGTGCCAGCAGTTCACAAACCTATGGCTACACCTTC. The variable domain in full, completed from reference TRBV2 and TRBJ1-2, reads EPEVTQTPSHQVTQMGQEVILRCVPISNHLYFYWYRQILGQKVEFLVSFYNNEISEKSEIFDDQFSVERPDGSNFTLKIRSTKLEDSAMYFCASSSQTYGYTFGSGTRLTVV.

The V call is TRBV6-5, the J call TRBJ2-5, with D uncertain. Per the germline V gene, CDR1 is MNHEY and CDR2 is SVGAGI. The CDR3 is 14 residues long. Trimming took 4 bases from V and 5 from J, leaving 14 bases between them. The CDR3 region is CASSLRTVGETQYF. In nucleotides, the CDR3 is TGTGCCAGCAGTTTAAGGACGGTGGGGGAGACCCAGTACTTC.

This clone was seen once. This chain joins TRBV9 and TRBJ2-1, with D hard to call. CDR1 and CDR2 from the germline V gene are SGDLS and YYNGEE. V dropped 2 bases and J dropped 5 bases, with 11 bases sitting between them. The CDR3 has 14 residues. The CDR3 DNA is TGTGCCAGCAGCGTCGACTCGCGCGACAATGAGCAGTTCTTC. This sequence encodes CASSVDSRDNEQFF.

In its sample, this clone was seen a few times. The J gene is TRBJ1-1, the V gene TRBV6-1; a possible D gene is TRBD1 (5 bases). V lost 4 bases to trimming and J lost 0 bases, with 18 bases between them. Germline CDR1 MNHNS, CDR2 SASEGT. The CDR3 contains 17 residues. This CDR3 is CASSVGVAGAMNTEAFF. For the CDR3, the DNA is TGTGCCAGCAGTGTGGGGGTGGCAGGAGCTATGAACACTGAAGCTTTCTTT.

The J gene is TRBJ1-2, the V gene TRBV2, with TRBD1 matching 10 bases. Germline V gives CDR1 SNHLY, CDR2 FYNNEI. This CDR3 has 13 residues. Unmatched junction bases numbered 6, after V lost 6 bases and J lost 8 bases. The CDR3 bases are TGTGCCAGCAGCCCAGACAGGGGGCTGGGCTACACCTTC. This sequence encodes CASSPDRGLGYTF.

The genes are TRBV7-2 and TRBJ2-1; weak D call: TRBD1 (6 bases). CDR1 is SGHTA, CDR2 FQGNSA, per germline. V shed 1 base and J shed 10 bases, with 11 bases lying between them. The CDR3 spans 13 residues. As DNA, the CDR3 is TGTGCCAGCAGCTTAGGGCAGGGGCGAGAGCAGTTCTTC. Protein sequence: CASSLGQGREQFF.

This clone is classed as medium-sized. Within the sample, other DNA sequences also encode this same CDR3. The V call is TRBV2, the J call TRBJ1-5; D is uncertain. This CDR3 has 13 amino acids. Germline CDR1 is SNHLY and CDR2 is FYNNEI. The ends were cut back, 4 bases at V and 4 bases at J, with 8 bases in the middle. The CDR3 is CASSGRENQPQHF. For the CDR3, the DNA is TGTGCCAGCAGTGGTAGGGAAAATCAGCCCCAGCATTTT.